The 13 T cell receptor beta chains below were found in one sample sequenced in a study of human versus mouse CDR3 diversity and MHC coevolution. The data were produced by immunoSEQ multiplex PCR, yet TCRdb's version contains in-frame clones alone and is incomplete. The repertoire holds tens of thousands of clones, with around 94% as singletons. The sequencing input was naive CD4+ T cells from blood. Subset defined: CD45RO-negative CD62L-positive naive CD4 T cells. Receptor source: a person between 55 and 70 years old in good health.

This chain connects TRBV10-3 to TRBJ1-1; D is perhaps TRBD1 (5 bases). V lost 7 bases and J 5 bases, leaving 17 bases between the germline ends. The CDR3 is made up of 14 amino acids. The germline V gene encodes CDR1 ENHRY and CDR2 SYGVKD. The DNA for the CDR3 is TGTGCCATCACTTTCGCGGGGGATGGGACTGAAGCTTTCTTT. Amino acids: CAITFAGDGTEAFF.

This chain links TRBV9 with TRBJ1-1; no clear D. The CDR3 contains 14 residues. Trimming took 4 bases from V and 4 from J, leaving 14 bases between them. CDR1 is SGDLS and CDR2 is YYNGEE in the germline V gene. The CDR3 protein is CASSRSGLPTEAFF. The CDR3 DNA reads TGTGCCAGCAGCCGATCCGGGTTACCCACTGAAGCTTTCTTT.

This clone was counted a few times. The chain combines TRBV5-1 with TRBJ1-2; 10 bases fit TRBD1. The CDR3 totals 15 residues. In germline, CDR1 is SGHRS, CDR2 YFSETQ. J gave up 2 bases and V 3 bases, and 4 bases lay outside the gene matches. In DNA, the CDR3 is TGCGCCAGCAGCTCGGGGACAGGGGCCAACTATGGCTACACCTTC. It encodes CASSSGTGANYGYTF.

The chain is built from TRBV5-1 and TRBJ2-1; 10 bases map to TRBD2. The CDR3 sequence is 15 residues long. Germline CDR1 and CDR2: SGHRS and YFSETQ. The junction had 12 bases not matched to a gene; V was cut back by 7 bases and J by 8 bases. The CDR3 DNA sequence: TGCGCCAGCCGCCCCAGCGGGAGGGATAGCGATGAGCAGTTCTTC. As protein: CASRPSGRDSDEQFF.

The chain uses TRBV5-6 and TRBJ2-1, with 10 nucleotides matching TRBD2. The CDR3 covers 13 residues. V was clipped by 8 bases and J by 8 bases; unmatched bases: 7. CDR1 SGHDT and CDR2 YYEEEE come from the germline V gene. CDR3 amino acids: CASKGLARDEQFF. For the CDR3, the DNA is TGTGCCAGTAAGGGACTAGCGAGGGATGAGCAGTTCTTC.

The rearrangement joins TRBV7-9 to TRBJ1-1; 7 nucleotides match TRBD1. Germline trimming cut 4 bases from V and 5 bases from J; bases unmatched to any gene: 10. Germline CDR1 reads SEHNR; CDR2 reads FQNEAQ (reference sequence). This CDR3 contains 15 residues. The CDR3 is CASSSLTGLGTEAFF. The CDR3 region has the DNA TGTGCCAGCAGCTCCTTGACAGGGTTGGGAACTGAAGCTTTCTTT.

The CDR3 reads CASSSTQVGGTEQYF. CDR3 in DNA: TGCGCCAGCAGCTCTACGCAGGTGGGAGGTACCGAGCAGTACTTC. The chain is built from TRBV5-1 and TRBJ2-7; D may be TRBD2 (6 bases). Trimming removed 3 bases from V and 6 bases from J, with 19 bases in between. The CDR3 runs to 15 residues. CDR1 and CDR2 from the germline V gene are SGHRS and YFSETQ.

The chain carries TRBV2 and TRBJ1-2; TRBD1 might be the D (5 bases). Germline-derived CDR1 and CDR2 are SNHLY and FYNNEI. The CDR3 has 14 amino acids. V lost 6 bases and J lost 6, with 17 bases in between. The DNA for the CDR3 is TGTGCCAGCAGGTATCCGGGGGACTTTAATGGCTACACCTTC. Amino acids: CASRYPGDFNGYTF.

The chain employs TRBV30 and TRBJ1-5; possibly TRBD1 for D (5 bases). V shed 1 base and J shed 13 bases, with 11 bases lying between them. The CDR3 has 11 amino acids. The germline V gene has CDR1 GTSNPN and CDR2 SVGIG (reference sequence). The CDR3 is CAWSGGGDQHF. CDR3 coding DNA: TGTGCCTGGAGTGGAGGAGGGGATCAGCATTTT. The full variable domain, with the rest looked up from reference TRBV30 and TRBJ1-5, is SQTIHQWPATLVQPVGSPLSLECTVEGTSNPNLYWYRQAAGRGLQLLFYSVGIGQISSEVPQNLSASRPQDRQFILSSKKLLLSDSGFYLCAWSGGGDQHFGDGTRLSIL.

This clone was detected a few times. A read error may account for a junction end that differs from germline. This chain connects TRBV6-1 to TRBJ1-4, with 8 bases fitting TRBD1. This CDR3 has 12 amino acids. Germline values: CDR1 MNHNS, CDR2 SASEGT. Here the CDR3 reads CASSHTSLDRVF. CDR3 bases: TGTGCCAGCAGTCACACGTCCCTGGACAGGGTTTTT.

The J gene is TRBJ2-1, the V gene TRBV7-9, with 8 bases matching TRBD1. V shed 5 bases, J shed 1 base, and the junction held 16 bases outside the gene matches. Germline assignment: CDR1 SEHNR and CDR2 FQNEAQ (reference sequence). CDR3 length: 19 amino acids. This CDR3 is CASSGPGTGRGSSYNEQFF. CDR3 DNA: TGTGCCAGCAGCGGCCCCGGGACAGGTCGAGGTTCTTCCTACAATGAGCAGTTCTTC.

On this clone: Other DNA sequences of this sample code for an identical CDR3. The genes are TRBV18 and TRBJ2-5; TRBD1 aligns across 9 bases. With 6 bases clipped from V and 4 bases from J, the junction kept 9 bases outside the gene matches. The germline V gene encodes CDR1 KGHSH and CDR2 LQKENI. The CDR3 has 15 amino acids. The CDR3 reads CASSLTGGAGETQYF. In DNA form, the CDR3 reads TGTGCCAGCTCCCTTACAGGGGGCGCAGGAGAGACCCAGTACTTC.

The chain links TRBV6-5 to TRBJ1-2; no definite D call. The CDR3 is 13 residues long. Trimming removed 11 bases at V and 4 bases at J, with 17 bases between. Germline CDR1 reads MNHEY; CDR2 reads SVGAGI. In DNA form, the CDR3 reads TGTGCCGCCCGGAGGGCTGGGTCCTATGGCTACACCTTC. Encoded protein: CAARRAGSYGYTF.